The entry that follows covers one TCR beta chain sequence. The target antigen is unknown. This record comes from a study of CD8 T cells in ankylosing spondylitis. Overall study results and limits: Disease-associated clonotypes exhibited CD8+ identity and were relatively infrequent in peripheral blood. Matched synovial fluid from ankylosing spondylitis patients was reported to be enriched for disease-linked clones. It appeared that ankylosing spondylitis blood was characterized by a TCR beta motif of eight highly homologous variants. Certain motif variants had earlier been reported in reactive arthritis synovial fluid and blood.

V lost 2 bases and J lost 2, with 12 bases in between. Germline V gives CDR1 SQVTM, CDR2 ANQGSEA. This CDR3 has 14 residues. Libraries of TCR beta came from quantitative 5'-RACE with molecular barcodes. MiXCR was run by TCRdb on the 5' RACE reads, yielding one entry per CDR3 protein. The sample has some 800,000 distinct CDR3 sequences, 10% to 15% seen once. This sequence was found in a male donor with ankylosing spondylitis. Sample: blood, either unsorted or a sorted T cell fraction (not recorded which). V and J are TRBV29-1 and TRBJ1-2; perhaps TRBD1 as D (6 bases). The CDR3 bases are TGCAGCGTTGAACTATCTCAGGGGAACTATGGCTACACCTTC. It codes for CSVELSQGNYGYTF.